The T cell receptor beta chain under discussion was sequenced for a study of shared clonotypes between healthy human individuals. Across the whole study: In total, the donors were a couple of women and three men aged 18 to 49.

The method was immunoSEQ multiplex PCR; TCRdb's version includes in-frame clones alone and lacks a portion of them. Of over a million clones listed, 75% to 85% are singletons. The germline V gene has CDR1 GTSNPN and CDR2 SVGIG (reference sequence). V shed 3 bases and J shed 4 bases, with 10 bases lying between them. The CDR3 totals 13 residues. Source material: memory CD4+ T cells from PBMCs. Sample subset: CD45RA-negative fraction. The gene calls are TRBV30 and TRBJ1-5; D is ambiguous. The source of this sequence is a man younger than 35 in good health. Some clones in this sample may be carry-over from other donors' samples. In nucleotides, the CDR3 is TGTGCCTGGAGCGGCGGAATTAATCAGCCCCAGCATTTT. It is translated as CAWSGGINQPQHF.